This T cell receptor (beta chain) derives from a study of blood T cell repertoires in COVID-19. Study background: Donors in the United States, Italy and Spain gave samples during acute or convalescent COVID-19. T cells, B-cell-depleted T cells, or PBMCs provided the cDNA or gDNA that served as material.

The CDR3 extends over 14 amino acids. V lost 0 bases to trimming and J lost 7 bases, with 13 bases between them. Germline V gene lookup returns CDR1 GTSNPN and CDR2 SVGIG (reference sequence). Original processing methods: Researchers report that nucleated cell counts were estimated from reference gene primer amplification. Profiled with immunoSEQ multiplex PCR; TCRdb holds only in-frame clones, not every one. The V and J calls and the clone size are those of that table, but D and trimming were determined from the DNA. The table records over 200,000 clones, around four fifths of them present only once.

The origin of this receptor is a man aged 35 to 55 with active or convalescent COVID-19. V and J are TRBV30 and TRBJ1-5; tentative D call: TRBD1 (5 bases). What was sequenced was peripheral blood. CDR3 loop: CAWSVKGRLQPQHF. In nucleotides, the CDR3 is TGTGCCTGGAGTGTAAAGGGGAGGTTACAGCCCCAGCATTTT. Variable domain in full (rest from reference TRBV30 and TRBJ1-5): SQTIHQWPATLVQPVGSPLSLECTVEGTSNPNLYWYRQAAGRGLQLLFYSVGIGQISSEVPQNLSASRPQDRQFILSSKKLLLSDSGFYLCAWSVKGRLQPQHFGDGTRLSIL.